This TCR beta chain was recorded in a study of blood T cell repertoires in COVID-19. Turning to the study itself: The cDNA or gDNA used as material had been derived from T cells, B-cell-depleted T cells, or PBMCs.

This study enrolled people aged roughly 18 to 89 from about two dozen US geographic areas. In assigning cohorts, the study relied on participant-reported clinical history. Two negative PCRs, clearance, or symptom resolution had been documented for recovered Cohort 3 donors. The repertoire was sequenced with immunoSEQ multiplex PCR; TCRdb's copy has only in-frame clones and lacks some. This table holds 150,000 to 200,000 clones, roughly four fifths found once. The germline gives CDR1 MNHNS, CDR2 SASEGT. V was trimmed by 4 bases and J by 6 bases, leaving 18 bases between them. This CDR3 is 16 amino acids long.

This receptor was taken from a man aged 45-60 years who had recovered from COVID-19. The sequenced sample consisted of PBMCs or T cells enriched from blood (not recorded which). This rearrangement joins TRBV6-1 to TRBJ1-4; TRBD1 is a possible D gene (5 bases). The CDR3 here is CASSGRRHGGDEKLFF. DNA for the CDR3: TGTGCCAGCAGTGGTCGCCGACATGGGGGGGATGAAAAACTGTTTTTT.